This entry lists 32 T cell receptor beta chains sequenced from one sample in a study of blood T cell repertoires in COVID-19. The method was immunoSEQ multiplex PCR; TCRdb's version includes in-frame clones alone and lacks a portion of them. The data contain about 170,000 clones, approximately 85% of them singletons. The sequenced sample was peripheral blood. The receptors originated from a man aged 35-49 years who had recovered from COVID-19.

For the CDR3, the DNA is TGTGCCATCAGTGAGGCAGGGGGAAACCAAGAGACCCAGTACTTC. The encoded protein is CAISEAGGNQETQYF. This chain connects TRBV10-3 to TRBJ2-5, with 7 nucleotides matching TRBD1. The CDR3 runs 15 residues. The V gene's germline CDR1 is ENHRY and CDR2 SYGVKD. The junction had 3 bases not matched to a gene; V was cut back by 2 bases and J by 0 bases.

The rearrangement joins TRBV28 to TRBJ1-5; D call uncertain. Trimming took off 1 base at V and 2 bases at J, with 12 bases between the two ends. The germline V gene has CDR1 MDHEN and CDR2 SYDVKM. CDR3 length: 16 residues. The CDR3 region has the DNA TGTGCCAGCAGTTTATATAGAAGATTGGGCAATCAGCCCCAGCATTTT. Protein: CASSLYRRLGNQPQHF.

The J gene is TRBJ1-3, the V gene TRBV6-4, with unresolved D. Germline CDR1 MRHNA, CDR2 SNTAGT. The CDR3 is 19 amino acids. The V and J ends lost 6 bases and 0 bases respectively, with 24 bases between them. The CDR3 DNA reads TGTGCCAGCAGAGAACCCCCATCCGGAGGCAGAGACTCTGGAAACACCATATATTTT. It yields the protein CASREPPSGGRDSGNTIYF.

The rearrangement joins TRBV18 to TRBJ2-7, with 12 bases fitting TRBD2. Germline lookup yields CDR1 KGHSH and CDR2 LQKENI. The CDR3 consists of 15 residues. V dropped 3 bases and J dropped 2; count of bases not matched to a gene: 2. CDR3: CASSPRLAGAYEQYF. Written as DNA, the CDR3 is TGTGCCAGCTCACCGAGACTAGCGGGAGCCTACGAGCAGTACTTC.

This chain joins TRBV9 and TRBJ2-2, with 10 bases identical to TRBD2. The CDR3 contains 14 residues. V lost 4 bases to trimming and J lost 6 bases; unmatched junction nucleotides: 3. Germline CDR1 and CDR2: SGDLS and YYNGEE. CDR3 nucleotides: TGTGCCAGCAGCTCTAGCGGGAGTGCCGGGGAGCTGTTTTTT. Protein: CASSSSGSAGELFF.

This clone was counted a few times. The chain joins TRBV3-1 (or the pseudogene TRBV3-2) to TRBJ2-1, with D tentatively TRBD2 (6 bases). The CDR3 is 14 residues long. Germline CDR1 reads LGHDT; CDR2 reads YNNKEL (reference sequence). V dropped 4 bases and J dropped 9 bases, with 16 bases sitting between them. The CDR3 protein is CASSRNELGGEQFF. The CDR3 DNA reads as TGTGCCAGCAGCCGGAATGAGCTGGGGGGTGAGCAGTTCTTC.

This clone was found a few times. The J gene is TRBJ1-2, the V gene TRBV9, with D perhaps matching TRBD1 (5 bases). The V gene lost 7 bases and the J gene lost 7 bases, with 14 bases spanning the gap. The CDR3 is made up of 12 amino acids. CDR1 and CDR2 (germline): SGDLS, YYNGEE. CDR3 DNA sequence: TGTGCCAGCTATACAGTAGGGGCTGGCTACACCTTC. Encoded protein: CASYTVGAGYTF.

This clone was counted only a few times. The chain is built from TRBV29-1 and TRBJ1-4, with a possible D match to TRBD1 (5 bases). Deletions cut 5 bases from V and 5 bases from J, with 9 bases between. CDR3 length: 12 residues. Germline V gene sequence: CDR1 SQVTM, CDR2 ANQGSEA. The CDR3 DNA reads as TGCAGCGTTCGGTGGGGCAATGAAAAACTGTTTTTT. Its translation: CSVRWGNEKLFF.

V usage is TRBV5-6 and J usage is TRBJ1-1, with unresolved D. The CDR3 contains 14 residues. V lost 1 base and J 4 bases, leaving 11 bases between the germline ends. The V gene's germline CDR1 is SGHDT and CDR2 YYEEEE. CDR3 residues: CASSLKRVSTEAFF. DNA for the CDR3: TGTGCCAGCAGCTTGAAGCGGGTTAGCACTGAAGCTTTCTTT.

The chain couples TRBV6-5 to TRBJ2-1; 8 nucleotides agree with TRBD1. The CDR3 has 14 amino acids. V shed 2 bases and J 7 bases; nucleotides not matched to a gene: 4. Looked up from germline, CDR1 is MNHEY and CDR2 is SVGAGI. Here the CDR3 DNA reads TGTGCCAGCAGTTACGGGACAGGCCCTAATGAGCAGTTCTTC. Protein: CASSYGTGPNEQFF.

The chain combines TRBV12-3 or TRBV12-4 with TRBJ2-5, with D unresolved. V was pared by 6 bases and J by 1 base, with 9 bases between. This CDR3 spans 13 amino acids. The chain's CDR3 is CASSPYTQETQYF. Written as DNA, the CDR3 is TGTGCCAGCAGCCCGTACACCCAAGAGACCCAGTACTTC.

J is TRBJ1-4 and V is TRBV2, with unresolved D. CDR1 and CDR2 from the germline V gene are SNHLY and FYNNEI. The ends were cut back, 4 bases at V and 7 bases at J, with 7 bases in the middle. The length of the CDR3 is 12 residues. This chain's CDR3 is CASSAYIEKLFF. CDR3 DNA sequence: TGTGCCAGCAGTGCTTACATTGAAAAACTGTTTTTT.

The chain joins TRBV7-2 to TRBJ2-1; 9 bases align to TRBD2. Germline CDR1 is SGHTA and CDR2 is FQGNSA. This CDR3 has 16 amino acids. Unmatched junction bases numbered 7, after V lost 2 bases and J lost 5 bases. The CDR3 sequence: CASSLYPAGGHNEQFF. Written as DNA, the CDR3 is TGTGCCAGCAGCTTATACCCAGCGGGGGGACACAATGAGCAGTTCTTC.

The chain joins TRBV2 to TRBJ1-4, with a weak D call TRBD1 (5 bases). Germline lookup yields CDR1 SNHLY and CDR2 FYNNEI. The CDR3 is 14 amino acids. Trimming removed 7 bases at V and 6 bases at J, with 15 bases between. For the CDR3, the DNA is TGTGCCAGCACGTACAGGCTCGGAGATGAAAAACTGTTTTTT. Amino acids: CASTYRLGDEKLFF. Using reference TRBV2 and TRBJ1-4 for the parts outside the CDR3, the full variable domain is EPEVTQTPSHQVTQMGQEVILRCVPISNHLYFYWYRQILGQKVEFLVSFYNNEISEKSEIFDDQFSVERPDGSNFTLKIRSTKLEDSAMYFCASTYRLGDEKLFFGSGTQLSVL.

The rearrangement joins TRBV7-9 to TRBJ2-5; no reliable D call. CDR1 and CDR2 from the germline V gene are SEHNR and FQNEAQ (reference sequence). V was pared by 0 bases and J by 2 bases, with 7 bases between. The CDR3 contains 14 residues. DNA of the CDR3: TGTGCCAGCAGCTTAGCGGTCCAGCAAGAGACCCAGTACTTC. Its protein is CASSLAVQQETQYF. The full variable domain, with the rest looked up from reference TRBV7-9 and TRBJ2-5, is DTGVSQNPRHKITKRGQNVTFRCDPISEHNRLYWYRQTLGQGPEFLTYFQNEAQLEKSRLLSDRFSAERPKGSFSTLEIQRTEQGDSAMYLCASSLAVQQETQYFGPGTRLLVL.

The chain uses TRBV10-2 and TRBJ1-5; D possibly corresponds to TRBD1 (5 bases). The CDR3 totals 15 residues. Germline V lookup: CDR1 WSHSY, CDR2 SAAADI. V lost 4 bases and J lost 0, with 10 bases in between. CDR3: CASSGGRVSNQPQHF. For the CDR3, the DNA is TGCGCCAGCAGTGGTGGCAGGGTTAGCAATCAGCCCCAGCATTTT.

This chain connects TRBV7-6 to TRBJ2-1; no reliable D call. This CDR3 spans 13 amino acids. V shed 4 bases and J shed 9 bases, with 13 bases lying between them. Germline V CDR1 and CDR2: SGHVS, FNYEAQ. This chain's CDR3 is CASSSLPHIEQFF. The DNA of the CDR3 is TGTGCCAGCAGCTCACTCCCCCATATTGAGCAGTTCTTC.

CDR3 in DNA: TGCAGTGCTAGTACAGGGGGCCGTGAAAAACTGTTTTTT. Protein: CSASTGGREKLFF. V gene TRBV20-1 combines with J gene TRBJ1-4; 9 bases are a match to TRBD1. CDR3 length equals 13 residues. V lost 3 bases to trimming and J lost 7 bases; unmatched junction nucleotides: 3. Looked up from germline, CDR1 is DFQATT and CDR2 is SNEGSKA (reference sequence).

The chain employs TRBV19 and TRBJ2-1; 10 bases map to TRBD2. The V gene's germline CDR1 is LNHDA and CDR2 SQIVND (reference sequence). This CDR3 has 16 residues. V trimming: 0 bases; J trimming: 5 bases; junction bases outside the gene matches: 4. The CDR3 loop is CASSIELAGGHNEQFF. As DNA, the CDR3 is TGTGCCAGTAGTATAGAATTAGCGGGGGGCCACAATGAGCAGTTCTTC.

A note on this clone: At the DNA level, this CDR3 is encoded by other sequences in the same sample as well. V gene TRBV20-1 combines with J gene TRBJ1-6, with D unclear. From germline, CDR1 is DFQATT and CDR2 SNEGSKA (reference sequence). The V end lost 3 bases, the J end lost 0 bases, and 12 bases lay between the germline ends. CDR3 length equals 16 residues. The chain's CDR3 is CSASRSVSSYNSPLHF. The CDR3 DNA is TGCAGTGCTAGTAGGAGTGTCAGCTCCTATAATTCACCCCTCCACTTT.

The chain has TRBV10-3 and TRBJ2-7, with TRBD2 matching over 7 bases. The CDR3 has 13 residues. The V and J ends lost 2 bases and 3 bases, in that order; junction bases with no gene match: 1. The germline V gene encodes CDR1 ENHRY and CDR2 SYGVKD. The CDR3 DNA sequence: TGTGCCATCAGTGAGAGCGGGAACTACGAGCAGTACTTC. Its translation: CAISESGNYEQYF.

The DNA of the CDR3 is TGTGCCAGCTCACCCGGGTTCACAGATACGCAGTATTTT. This encodes CASSPGFTDTQYF. The chain employs TRBV18 and TRBJ2-3; unclear D gene. CDR1 is KGHSH, CDR2 LQKENI, per germline. Trimming shortened V by 3 bases and J by 2 bases, and 6 bases separated the two germline ends. The CDR3 is made up of 13 amino acids.

The CDR3 loop reads CASSVEGTGSTEAFF. CDR3 DNA sequence: TGTGCCAGCAGCGTAGAAGGGACAGGGAGCACTGAAGCTTTCTTT. This chain uses TRBV9 with TRBJ1-1; 9 bases map to TRBD1. The CDR3 is 15 residues long. V was pared by 0 bases and J by 4 bases, with 4 bases of the junction left unmatched. From germline, CDR1 is SGDLS and CDR2 YYNGEE.

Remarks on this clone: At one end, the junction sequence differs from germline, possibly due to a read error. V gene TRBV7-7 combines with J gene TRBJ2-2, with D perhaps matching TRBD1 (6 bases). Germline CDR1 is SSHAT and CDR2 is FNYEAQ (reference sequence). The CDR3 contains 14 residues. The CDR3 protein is CASKETGNTGELFF. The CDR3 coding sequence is TGTGCTAGCAAAGAGACAGGGAACACCGGGGAGCTGTTTTTT. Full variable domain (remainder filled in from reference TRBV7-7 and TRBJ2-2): GAGVSQSPRYKVTKRGQDVTLRCDPISSHATLYWYQQALGQGPEFLTYFNYEAQPDKSGLPSDRFSAERPEGSISTLTIQRTEQRDSAMYRCASKETGNTGELFFGEGSRLTVL.

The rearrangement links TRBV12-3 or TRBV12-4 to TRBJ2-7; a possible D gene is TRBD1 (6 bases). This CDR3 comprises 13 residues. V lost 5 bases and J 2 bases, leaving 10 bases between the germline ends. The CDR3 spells CASSPPGAYEQYF. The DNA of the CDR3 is TGTGCCAGCAGTCCCCCAGGGGCCTACGAGCAGTACTTC.

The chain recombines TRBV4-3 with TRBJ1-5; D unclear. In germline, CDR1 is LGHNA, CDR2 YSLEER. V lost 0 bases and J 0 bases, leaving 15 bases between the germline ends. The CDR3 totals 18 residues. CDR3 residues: CASSQDHWADYSNQPQHF. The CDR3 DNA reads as TGCGCCAGCAGCCAAGATCACTGGGCGGACTATAGCAATCAGCCCCAGCATTTT.

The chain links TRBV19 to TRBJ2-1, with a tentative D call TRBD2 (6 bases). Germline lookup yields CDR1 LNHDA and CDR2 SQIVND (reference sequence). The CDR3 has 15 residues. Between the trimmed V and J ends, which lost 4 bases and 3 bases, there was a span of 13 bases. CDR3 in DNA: TGTGCCAGTAGTACGCTTGCGGGGAACTACAATGAGCAGTTCTTC. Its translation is CASSTLAGNYNEQFF.

DNA of the CDR3: TGCGCCAGCAGCACAGGGACAGACAATGAGCAGTTCTTC. This sequence encodes CASSTGTDNEQFF. The chain joins TRBV4-1 to TRBJ2-1, with 7 bases aligning to TRBD1. This CDR3 has 13 residues. Germline CDR1 and CDR2: MGHRA and YSYEKL. The junction had 3 bases not matched to a gene; V was cut back by 5 bases and J by 5 bases.

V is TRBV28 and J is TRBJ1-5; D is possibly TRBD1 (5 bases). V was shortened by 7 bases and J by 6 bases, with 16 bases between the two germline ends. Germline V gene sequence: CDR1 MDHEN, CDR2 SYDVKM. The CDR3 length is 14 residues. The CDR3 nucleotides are TGTGCCAGCAACAGGCTACCGGTGGCTCAGCCCCAGCATTTT. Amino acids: CASNRLPVAQPQHF.

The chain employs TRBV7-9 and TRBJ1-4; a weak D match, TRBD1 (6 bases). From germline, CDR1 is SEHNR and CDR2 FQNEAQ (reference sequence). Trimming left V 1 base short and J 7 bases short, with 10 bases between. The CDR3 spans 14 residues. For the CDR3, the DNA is TGTGCCAGCAGCTTAGGGACAGTTCTTGAAAAACTGTTTTTT. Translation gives CASSLGTVLEKLFF.

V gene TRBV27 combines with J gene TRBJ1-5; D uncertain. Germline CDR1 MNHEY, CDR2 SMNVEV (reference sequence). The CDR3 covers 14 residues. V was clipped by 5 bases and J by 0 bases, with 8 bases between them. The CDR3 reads CASSREASNQPQHF. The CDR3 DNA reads TGTGCCAGCAGTAGGGAGGCTAGCAATCAGCCCCAGCATTTT.

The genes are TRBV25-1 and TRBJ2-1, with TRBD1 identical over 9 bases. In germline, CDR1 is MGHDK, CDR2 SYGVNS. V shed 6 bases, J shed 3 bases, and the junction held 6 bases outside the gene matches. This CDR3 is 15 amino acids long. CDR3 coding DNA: TGTGCCAGCAGCAACCGGGACAGGGACTACAATGAGCAGTTCTTC. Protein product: CASSNRDRDYNEQFF. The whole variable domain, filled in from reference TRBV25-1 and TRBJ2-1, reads EADIYQTPRYLVIGTGKKITLECSQTMGHDKMYWYQQDPGMELHLIHYSYGVNSTEKGDLSSESTVSRIRTEHFPLTLESARPSHTSQYLCASSNRDRDYNEQFFGPGTRLTVL.